This T cell receptor beta chain was profiled in a study of PD-1 blockade in classical Hodgkin lymphoma. Study at large: Every 2 weeks, patients had 3 mg/kg nivolumab intravenously. Study findings and constraints: Complete responders possessed baseline diversity comparable to newly diagnosed patients. By cycle point C4D1, TCR diversity had risen significantly in CD4+ cells (but not CD8+ cells).

Germline assignment: CDR1 SGHNT and CDR2 YYREEE (reference sequence). The V end lost 0 bases, the J end lost 6 bases, and 7 bases lay between the germline ends. The CDR3 covers 13 residues. Assay used: immunoSEQ multiplex PCR; TCRdb lists only in-frame clones, some missing. Of 20,000 to 25,000 clones listed, approximately 80% were seen once; the top ten hold approximately 7.7%. On this clone: Its specificity is not known.

All patients relapsed after autologous stem cell transplantation, and brentuximab vedotin exposure varied. The sequence was collected from a human donor with classical Hodgkin lymphoma. Specimen: peripheral blood mononuclear cells (PBMCs), collected before the second cycle of nivolumab. The chain has TRBV5-4 and TRBJ2-1; possibly TRBD2 for D (5 bases). The CDR3 loop is CASSLELANEQFF. In DNA form, the CDR3 reads TGTGCCAGCAGCTTGGAGCTAGCCAATGAGCAGTTCTTC.